The source of this T cell receptor beta chain is a study of T-cell reconstitution after alpha-beta-depleted transplantation in children. This clonotype came up many times. The antigen is undetermined. TCRbeta library construction was performed incorporating unique molecular identifiers. TCRdb ran MiXCR on the PCR reads and lists one entry per CDR3 protein. The table has hundreds of thousands of distinct CDR3 sequences, approximately 10% seen once. General study results and limits: Several hundred rapidly expanded clones from non-depleted graft cells reportedly supplied alpha-beta T cells about two months post-transplant. T-cell numbers and diversity, one year after transplant, stemmed largely from T cells that were newly produced.

CDR1 is DFQATT and CDR2 is SNEGSKA in the germline V gene (reference sequence). V gave up 3 bases and J gave up 8 bases, with 16 bases separating them. The CDR3 is 13 residues long. This TCR was sampled from a male patient aged 2 to 10 who had a stem cell transplant for chronic granulomatous disease, so the T cells may come from the graft donor. Sequences were derived from peripheral blood, sampled 180 days after TCRalphabeta/CD19-depleted stem cell transplant. V usage is TRBV20-1 and J usage is TRBJ1-1; D is uncertain. The CDR3 loop is CSASAPPVREAFF. The CDR3, as DNA: TGCAGTGCTAGTGCCCCTCCGGTCAGGGAAGCTTTCTTT.